One sample yielded the 21 T cell receptor beta chains listed below, sequenced in a study of blood T cell repertoires in COVID-19. Profiling relied on immunoSEQ multiplex PCR, and the TCRdb table lists in-frame clones only, not all of them. The sample contains about 150,000 clones, around 82% of which appear only once. Sequencing used peripheral blood. The source is a man younger than 35 with active or convalescent COVID-19.

The rearrangement links TRBV4-1 to TRBJ2-6, with 8 bases lining up with TRBD1. The germline V gene has CDR1 MGHRA and CDR2 YSYEKL. This CDR3 has 18 residues. The J segment lost 0 bases and the V segment lost 3 bases, leaving 7 bases of the junction unmatched. The DNA of the CDR3 is TGCGCCAGCAGCCAGACCGGGACAGGAGCCTCTGGGGCCAACGTCCTGACTTTC. It specifies CASSQTGTGASGANVLTF.

The chain is built from TRBV7-9 and TRBJ2-4, with a possible D match to TRBD2 (6 bases). V shed 5 bases and J shed 13 bases, with 15 bases lying between them. Germline CDR1 and CDR2: SEHNR and FQNEAQ (reference sequence). The CDR3 has 12 residues. Here the CDR3 DNA reads TGTGCCAGCAGCCCCACAATAGCGGAGCAGTACTTC. The encoded protein is CASSPTIAEQYF. The complete variable domain, with remaining parts taken from reference TRBV7-9 and TRBJ2-4, reads DTGVSQNPRHKITKRGQNVTFRCDPISEHNRLYWYRQTLGQGPEFLTYFQNEAQLEKSRLLSDRFSAERPKGSFSTLEIQRTEQGDSAMYLCASSPTIAEQYFGAGTRLSVL.

The J gene is TRBJ1-2, the V gene TRBV29-1; D call uncertain. CDR3 length equals 15 residues. Deletions cut 3 bases from V and 3 bases from J, with 17 bases between. CDR1 is SQVTM and CDR2 is ANQGSEA in the germline V gene. CDR3 nucleotides: TGCAGCGTTGAGCCCCCGGGTGTCTTCCACTATGGCTACACCTTC. This sequence encodes CSVEPPGVFHYGYTF.

The genes are TRBV5-1 and TRBJ2-5, with 8 bases matching TRBD1. V lost 1 base, J lost 1 base, and 3 bases stayed unmatched. CDR1 is SGHRS, CDR2 YFSETQ, per germline. The CDR3 sequence is 15 residues long. The chain's CDR3 is CASSLNTGGQETQYF. CDR3 coding DNA: TGCGCCAGCAGCTTGAATACAGGGGGCCAAGAGACCCAGTACTTC.

This chain uses TRBV6-5 with TRBJ2-1, with D possibly matching TRBD1 (5 bases). This CDR3 has 11 amino acids. CDR1 and CDR2 (germline): MNHEY, SVGAGI. V was clipped by 2 bases and J by 12 bases, with 8 bases between them. CDR3 DNA sequence: TGTGCCAGCAGTTACAGGGGATGGCAGTTCTTC. Residues: CASSYRGWQFF.

J is TRBJ2-1 and V is TRBV19; a weak D match, TRBD2 (6 bases). The CDR3 has 17 amino acids. V lost 1 base and J 4 bases, leaving 17 bases between the germline ends. CDR1 and CDR2 (germline): LNHDA, SQIVND (reference sequence). CDR3 DNA: TGTGCCAGTAGTATAGCCATACCGCGGGACGGTTACAATGAGCAGTTCTTC. Translating it yields CASSIAIPRDGYNEQFF.

V usage is TRBV4-1 and J usage is TRBJ2-7; TRBD1 might be the D (6 bases). Germline loops: CDR1 MGHRA, CDR2 YSYEKL. The CDR3 extends over 14 amino acids. Trimming removed 1 base at V and 3 bases at J, with 10 bases between. The CDR3 DNA reads as TGCGCCAGCAGCCAAGGTATAGGGGGCTACGAGCAGTACTTC. Translating gives CASSQGIGGYEQYF.

The chain links TRBV28 to TRBJ1-5; TRBD1 matches at 8 bases. This CDR3 is built from 15 residues. J was trimmed by 7 bases and V by 5 bases; bases with no gene match: 10. Germline V gene sequence: CDR1 MDHEN, CDR2 SYDVKM. CDR3 residues: CASSPRTGLVQPQHF. CDR3 DNA sequence: TGTGCCAGCAGTCCCCGGACAGGGTTGGTACAGCCCCAGCATTTT.

The chain combines TRBV27 with TRBJ2-1; no clear D gene. Germline loops: CDR1 MNHEY, CDR2 SMNVEV (reference sequence). The germline V and J ends were trimmed by 0 bases and 2 bases, with 11 bases remaining between them. CDR3 length: 16 amino acids. The CDR3 bases are TGTGCCAGCAGTTTATCGAGGCTAGTCCCCTACAATGAGCAGTTCTTC. Translating it yields CASSLSRLVPYNEQFF.

In DNA, the CDR3 is TGTGCCAGTAGTGTCGACAGGGGGGACGGCTACACCTTC. Translated: CASSVDRGDGYTF. The rearrangement links TRBV19 to TRBJ1-2, with 9 bases that match TRBD1. This CDR3 is built from 13 residues. Trimming at V came to 5 bases and at J to 8 bases, leaving 6 bases not matched to a gene. Germline CDR1 is LNHDA and CDR2 is SQIVND (reference sequence).

In DNA form, the CDR3 reads TGTGCCAGCAGCCCGGTGAACGGTAACGGGCAAGAGACCCAGTACTTC. It codes for CASSPVNGNGQETQYF. The V gene is TRBV27, the J gene TRBJ2-5; the D is unclear. The V end was cut by 6 bases, the J end by 2 bases, with 19 bases between. The CDR3 extends over 16 amino acids. Germline V gene data show CDR1 as MNHEY and CDR2 as SMNVEV (reference sequence).

The chain uses TRBV2 and TRBJ2-1, with TRBD2 matching 14 bases. The CDR3 consists of 15 residues. The V gene's germline CDR1 is SNHLY and CDR2 FYNNEI. V lost 6 bases to trimming and J lost 5 bases; unmatched junction nucleotides: 3. The CDR3 is CASRGTSGSHNEQFF. CDR3 DNA: TGTGCCAGCAGGGGGACTAGCGGGAGCCACAATGAGCAGTTCTTC.

In this sample, this clone turned up a few times. V gene TRBV6-2 or TRBV6-3 combines with J gene TRBJ2-3; D is uncertain. There are 14 residues in the CDR3. V lost 1 base, J lost 6 bases, and 11 bases lay in between. CDR1 and CDR2 from the germline V gene are MNHEY and SVGEGT. The CDR3 loop reads CASSYLTPLDTQYF. DNA of the CDR3: TGTGCCAGCAGTTACTTGACTCCCCTGGATACGCAGTATTTT.

The rearrangement joins TRBV5-1 to TRBJ2-7, with 11 bases aligning to TRBD2. Germline V CDR1 and CDR2: SGHRS, YFSETQ. The V and J ends lost 2 bases and 5 bases, in that order; junction bases with no gene match: 6. The CDR3 is made up of 15 amino acids. The CDR3 is CASSLTSGRLDEQYF. Here the CDR3 DNA reads TGCGCCAGCAGCTTAACTAGCGGGAGATTAGACGAGCAGTACTTC.

The chain joins TRBV5-6 to TRBJ2-1; a weak D match, TRBD2 (6 bases). The CDR3 is made up of 14 amino acids. Per germline, CDR1 SGHDT and CDR2 YYEEEE. Deletions cut 0 bases from V and 5 bases from J, with 9 bases between. CDR3 in amino acids: CASSLVLANNEQFF. In DNA, the CDR3 is TGTGCCAGCAGCTTGGTACTAGCAAACAATGAGCAGTTCTTC. Combining the CDR3 with reference TRBV5-6 and TRBJ2-1 gives the whole variable domain DAGVTQSPTHLIKTRGQQVTLRCSPKSGHDTVSWYQQALGQGPQFIFQYYEEEERQRGNFPDRFSGHQFPNYSSELNVNALLLGDSALYLCASSLVLANNEQFFGPGTRLTVL.

This chain joins TRBV2 and TRBJ2-4; tentatively, D is TRBD2 (5 bases). Trimming cost V 3 bases and J 0 bases, with 12 bases left between them. Germline V lookup: CDR1 SNHLY, CDR2 FYNNEI. The CDR3 spans 16 residues. The CDR3 sequence: CASSDGLLLAKNIQYF. CDR3 sequence (DNA): TGTGCCAGCAGTGATGGACTCCTTCTAGCCAAAAACATTCAGTACTTC. Filled out from reference TRBV2 and TRBJ2-4, the complete variable domain reads EPEVTQTPSHQVTQMGQEVILRCVPISNHLYFYWYRQILGQKVEFLVSFYNNEISEKSEIFDDQFSVERPDGSNFTLKIRSTKLEDSAMYFCASSDGLLLAKNIQYFGAGTRLSVL.

The chain carries TRBV5-1 and TRBJ2-2, with 7 bases lining up with TRBD1. CDR1 and CDR2 (germline): SGHRS, YFSETQ. V lost 4 bases, J lost 7 bases, and 7 bases stayed unmatched. The CDR3 consists of 14 residues. Written as DNA, the CDR3 is TGCGCCAGCAGCCGTGACAGGGAAAACGGGGAGCTGTTTTTT. The encoded protein is CASSRDRENGELFF.

The chain employs TRBV18 and TRBJ1-5; D remains unclear. V was cut by 5 bases and J by 3 bases, with 5 bases left in between. This CDR3 has 12 amino acids. Germline values: CDR1 KGHSH, CDR2 LQKENI. CDR3 in DNA: TGTGCCAGCTCAAACTACAATCAGCCCCAGCATTTT. Residues: CASSNYNQPQHF.

In its sample, this clone was seen once. The chain carries TRBV10-3 and TRBJ2-5, with TRBD2 as a possible D gene (6 bases). Looked up from germline, CDR1 is ENHRY and CDR2 is SYGVKD. This CDR3 comprises 14 residues. Trimming took off 10 bases at V and 4 bases at J, with 19 bases between the two ends. CDR3 amino acids: CANGGGESGETQYF. The CDR3 DNA reads as TGTGCCAACGGGGGTGGGGAGAGTGGAGAGACCCAGTACTTC.

The V gene is TRBV19, the J gene TRBJ1-4, with 7 positions matching TRBD1. V lost 8 bases, J lost 5 bases, and 5 bases stayed unmatched. Germline values: CDR1 LNHDA, CDR2 SQIVND (reference sequence). CDR3 length equals 13 residues. The CDR3 sequence is CASGTAINEKLFF. For the CDR3, the DNA is TGTGCCAGTGGGACAGCCATAAATGAAAAACTGTTTTTT.

The V call is TRBV10-2, the J call TRBJ1-1; no firm D call. V lost 6 bases and J 2 bases, leaving 10 bases between the germline ends. There are 13 residues in the CDR3. Germline V gene data show CDR1 as WSHSY and CDR2 as SAAADI. The DNA of the CDR3 is TGCGCCAGCAGGGAGACATTCAACACTGAAGCTTTCTTT. The encoded protein is CASRETFNTEAFF.